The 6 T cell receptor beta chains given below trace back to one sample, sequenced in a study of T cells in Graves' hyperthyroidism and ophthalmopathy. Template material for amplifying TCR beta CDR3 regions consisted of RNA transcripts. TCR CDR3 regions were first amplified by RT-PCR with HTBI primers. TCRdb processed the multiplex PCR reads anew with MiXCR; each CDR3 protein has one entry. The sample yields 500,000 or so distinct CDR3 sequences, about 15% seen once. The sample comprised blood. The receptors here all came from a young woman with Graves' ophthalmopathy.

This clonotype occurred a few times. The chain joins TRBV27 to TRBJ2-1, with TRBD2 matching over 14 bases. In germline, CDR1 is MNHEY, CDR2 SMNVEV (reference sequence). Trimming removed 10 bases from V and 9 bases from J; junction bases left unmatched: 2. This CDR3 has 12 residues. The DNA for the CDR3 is TGTGCCACCGGGACTAGCGGGAGTGAGCAGTTCTTC. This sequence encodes CATGTSGSEQFF.

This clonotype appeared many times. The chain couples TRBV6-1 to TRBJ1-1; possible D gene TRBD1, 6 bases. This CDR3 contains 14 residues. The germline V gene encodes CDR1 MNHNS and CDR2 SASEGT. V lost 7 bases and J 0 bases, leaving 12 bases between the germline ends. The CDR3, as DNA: TGTGCCAGCACTTCCAGGGGATTGAACACTGAAGCTTTCTTT. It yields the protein CASTSRGLNTEAFF.

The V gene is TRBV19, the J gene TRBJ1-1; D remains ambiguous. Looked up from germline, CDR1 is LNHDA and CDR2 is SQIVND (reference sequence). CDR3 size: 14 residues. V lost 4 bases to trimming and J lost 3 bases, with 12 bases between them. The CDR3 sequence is CASSTNAMYTEAFF. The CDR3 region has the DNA TGTGCCAGTAGTACCAACGCAATGTACACTGAAGCTTTCTTT.

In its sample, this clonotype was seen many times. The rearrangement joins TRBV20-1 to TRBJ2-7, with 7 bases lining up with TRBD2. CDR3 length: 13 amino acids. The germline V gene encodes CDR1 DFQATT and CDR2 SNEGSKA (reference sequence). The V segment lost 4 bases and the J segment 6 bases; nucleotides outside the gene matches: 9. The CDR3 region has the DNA TGCAGTGCTAATAACCCAACGGGGGGCGAGCAGTACTTC. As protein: CSANNPTGGEQYF.

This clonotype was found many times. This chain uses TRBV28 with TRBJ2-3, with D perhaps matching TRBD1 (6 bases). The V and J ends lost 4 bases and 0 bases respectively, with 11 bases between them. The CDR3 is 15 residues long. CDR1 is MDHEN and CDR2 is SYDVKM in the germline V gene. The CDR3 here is CASSWDKSSTDTQYF. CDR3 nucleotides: TGTGCCAGCAGTTGGGACAAATCTAGCACAGATACGCAGTATTTT.

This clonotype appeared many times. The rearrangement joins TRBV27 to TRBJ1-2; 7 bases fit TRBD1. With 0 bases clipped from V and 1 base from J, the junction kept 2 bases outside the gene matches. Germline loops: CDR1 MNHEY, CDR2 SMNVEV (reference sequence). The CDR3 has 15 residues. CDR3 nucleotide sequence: TGTGCCAGCAGTTTATCCGCAGGGGGTAACTATGGCTACACCTTC. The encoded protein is CASSLSAGGNYGYTF.